The 26 T cell receptor beta chains in this list originate from one sample, sequenced in a study of cytomegalovirus exposure and HLA in healthy donors. Primers for the PCR totalled 60 Vbeta and 13 Jbeta. This table comes from immunoSEQ multiplex PCR, and its TCRdb copy is limited to in-frame clones, with some not included. This table holds approximately 150,000 clones, around 75% found once. What was sequenced was PBMCs. The receptors here all came from a middle-aged woman in good health and CMV-seronegative.

This clone was detected only once. The chain uses TRBV23-1 and TRBJ1-1, with D maybe TRBD1 (5 bases). TRBV23-1 is an open reading frame, and its role is uncertain. Trimming removed 2 bases from V and 5 bases from J, with 9 bases in between. The CDR3 consists of 13 residues. The CDR3 reads CASSQPGGTEAFF. The CDR3 DNA reads as TGCGCCAGCAGTCAACCGGGGGGGACTGAAGCTTTCTTT.

This clone was observed a single time. V usage is TRBV18 and J usage is TRBJ2-3; tentatively, D is TRBD2 (6 bases). The CDR3 totals 16 residues. Looked up from germline, CDR1 is KGHSH and CDR2 is LQKENI. Between the trimmed V and J ends, which lost 4 bases and 4 bases, there was a span of 18 bases. The CDR3 DNA sequence: TGTGCCAGCTCACTGGAACTAGCCAGAATCGCAGATACGCAGTATTTT. Encoded protein: CASSLELARIADTQYF. Together with reference TRBV18 and TRBJ2-3, the CDR3 gives the full variable domain: NAGVMQNPRHLVRRRGQEARLRCSPMKGHSHVYWYRQLPEEGLKFMVYLQKENIIDESGMPKERFSAEFPKEGPSILRIQQVVRGDSAAYFCASSLELARIADTQYFGPGTRLTVL.

The chain uses TRBV7-9 and TRBJ2-2; 7 nucleotides agree with TRBD2. This CDR3 is 16 amino acids long. J was trimmed by 1 base and V by 6 bases; bases with no gene match: 8. Germline loops: CDR1 SEHNR, CDR2 FQNEAQ (reference sequence). The DNA for the CDR3 is TGTGCCAGCAGACGTGGGGAGGGTTTGAACACCGGGGAGCTGTTTTTT. Translation gives CASRRGEGLNTGELFF.

The chain joins TRBV7-8 to TRBJ2-1, with 7 bases fitting TRBD2. The CDR3 sequence is 15 residues long. J gave up 3 bases and V 4 bases, and 6 bases lay outside the gene matches. The germline V gene encodes CDR1 SGHVS and CDR2 FQNEAQ. The CDR3 here is CASSSFSGNYNEQFF. As DNA, the CDR3 is TGTGCCAGCAGCTCCTTCAGCGGGAACTACAATGAGCAGTTCTTC.

This chain joins TRBV28 and TRBJ1-5, with TRBD1 identical over 10 bases. The junction had 12 bases not matched to a gene; V was cut back by 8 bases and J by 2 bases. From germline, CDR1 is MDHEN and CDR2 SYDVKM. This CDR3 has 17 residues. The CDR3 DNA sequence: TGTGCCAGCCGGGACAGGGGATCCTCCGGGGGCAATCAGCCCCAGCATTTT. Its protein is CASRDRGSSGGNQPQHF. Full variable domain (outside the CDR3, taken from reference TRBV28 and TRBJ1-5): DVKVTQSSRYLVKRTGEKVFLECVQDMDHENMFWYRQDPGLGLRLIYFSYDVKMKEKGDIPEGYSVSREKKERFSLILESASTNQTSMYLCASRDRGSSGGNQPQHFGDGTRLSIL.

V and J are TRBV14 and TRBJ1-4; a possible D gene is TRBD1 (5 bases). Per the germline V gene, CDR1 is SGHDN and CDR2 is FVKESK. The CDR3 covers 16 residues. The V end was cut by 4 bases, the J end by 5 bases, with 17 bases between. CDR3 DNA sequence: TGTGCCAGCAGCCCCCCCGGGACTGCTACGAATGAAAAACTGTTTTTT. Amino acid sequence: CASSPPGTATNEKLFF.

The V call is TRBV11-2, the J call TRBJ2-1, with 7 bases identical to TRBD2. The trim removed 7 bases at V and 0 bases at J, leaving 12 bases unmatched. The CDR3 is 17 amino acids. The germline gives CDR1 SGHAT, CDR2 FQNNGV. CDR3 loop: CASKTLADRSSYNEQFF. CDR3 nucleotides: TGTGCCAGCAAGACGCTAGCGGATAGGAGCTCCTACAATGAGCAGTTCTTC.

This chain links TRBV4-1 with TRBJ2-5, with D possibly matching TRBD1 (6 bases). CDR3 length equals 17 residues. Germline-derived CDR1 and CDR2 are MGHRA and YSYEKL. Trimming stripped 4 bases from V and 4 bases from J, with 22 bases between. Here the CDR3 reads CASSRQGRLKSRETQYF. The CDR3 coding sequence is TGCGCCAGCAGCCGTCAGGGGCGGCTGAAAAGTCGAGAGACCCAGTACTTC.

The chain combines TRBV6-5 with TRBJ1-1; D is uncertain. Trimming shortened V by 4 bases and J by 1 base, and 16 bases separated the two germline ends. Germline V gives CDR1 MNHEY, CDR2 SVGAGI. CDR3 length: 16 residues. Here the CDR3 reads CASSLTSIGPNTEAFF. The CDR3 nucleotides read TGTGCCAGCAGTTTGACCTCAATTGGGCCGAACACTGAAGCTTTCTTT.

V and J are TRBV27 and TRBJ2-7; D is undetermined. The ends were cut back, 7 bases at V and 0 bases at J, with 13 bases in the middle. CDR3 length equals 14 residues. Germline lookup yields CDR1 MNHEY and CDR2 SMNVEV (reference sequence). CDR3 in DNA: TGTGCCAGCACCATCACCGGCGGCTCCTACGAGCAGTACTTC. This codes for CASTITGGSYEQYF.

This sequence joins TRBV19 and TRBJ2-7, with D possibly being TRBD1 (6 bases). This CDR3 spans 14 amino acids. Trimming pared 0 bases from V and 8 bases from J, leaving 14 bases between. Germline CDR1 and CDR2: LNHDA and SQIVND (reference sequence). This CDR3 reads CASSIDGRTGKQYF. In DNA form, the CDR3 reads TGTGCCAGTAGTATAGATGGTCGTACAGGGAAGCAGTACTTC.

This chain connects TRBV5-1 to TRBJ1-1; TRBD1 might be the D (5 bases). Trimming stripped 0 bases from V and 2 bases from J, with 11 bases between. Germline values: CDR1 SGHRS, CDR2 YFSETQ. The CDR3 sequence is 15 residues long. The CDR3 nucleotides are TGCGCCAGCAGCTTGGTCGGGGGGGAAAACACTGAAGCTTTCTTT. Translating gives CASSLVGGENTEAFF.

The chain employs TRBV11-3 and TRBJ2-2, with 7 bases aligning to TRBD2. Per the germline V gene, CDR1 is SGHNT and CDR2 is YENEEA. This CDR3 has 14 residues. Germline trimming cut 5 bases from V and 6 bases from J; bases unmatched to any gene: 6. Written as DNA, the CDR3 is TGTGCCAGCAGCCCTGGGGGGGGGTCCGGGGAGCTGTTTTTT. Translation gives CASSPGGGSGELFF.

This clone turned up a few times. One junction end does not reproduce the germline sequence, and a read error may be involved. V gene TRBV30 combines with J gene TRBJ2-7; TRBD2 agrees at 7 bases. The V gene's germline CDR1 is GTSNPN and CDR2 SVGIG (reference sequence). The CDR3 contains 13 residues. In DNA form, the CDR3 reads TGTGCCTGGAAGGGAGCGGGAACCTACGCGCAGTACTTC. This translates into CAWKGAGTYAQYF.

This chain uses TRBV14 with TRBJ1-3; 8 bases map to TRBD1. Germline CDR1 is SGHDN and CDR2 is FVKESK. V shed 4 bases and J 3 bases; nucleotides not matched to a gene: 8. This CDR3 contains 16 residues. The CDR3 reads CASSLLQGEHGNTIYF. CDR3 DNA sequence: TGTGCCAGCAGCCTTTTACAGGGGGAGCATGGAAACACCATATATTTT.

A single count supports this clone. The chain couples TRBV10-3 to TRBJ2-7, with 9 bases fitting TRBD1. CDR3 length equals 14 residues. The germline V gene has CDR1 ENHRY and CDR2 SYGVKD. V lost 6 bases, J lost 3 bases, and 6 bases stayed unmatched. CDR3 DNA sequence: TGTGCCATCAGCACAGGGGGCGGAATCTACGAGCAGTACTTC. It codes for CAISTGGGIYEQYF.

The genes are TRBV7-8 and TRBJ2-7; D is ambiguous. The V and J ends lost 5 bases and 3 bases respectively, with 11 bases between them. The CDR3 runs 13 residues. Germline values: CDR1 SGHVS, CDR2 FQNEAQ. This CDR3 is CASSTDKHYEQYF. The CDR3 DNA reads TGTGCCAGCAGCACAGACAAACACTACGAGCAGTACTTC.

The chain recombines TRBV27 with TRBJ1-6; TRBD1 matches at 8 bases. The CDR3 consists of 17 residues. V was clipped by 3 bases and J by 6 bases; unmatched bases: 10. From germline, CDR1 is MNHEY and CDR2 SMNVEV (reference sequence). CDR3 in DNA: TGTGCCAGCAGTTTGACAGGGGTGTCATTGGGTAATTCACCCCTCCACTTT. It specifies CASSLTGVSLGNSPLHF.

The chain uses TRBV5-1 and TRBJ2-3; D unclear. The CDR3 spans 15 residues. CDR1 and CDR2 (germline): SGHRS, YFSETQ. The ends were cut back, 4 bases at V and 2 bases at J, with 14 bases in the middle. The CDR3 reads CASSLLGQITDTQYF. CDR3 DNA: TGCGCCAGCAGCCTTCTTGGGCAGATCACAGATACGCAGTATTTT.

The chain carries TRBV10-3 and TRBJ2-2; TRBD2 aligns across 11 bases. The CDR3 sequence is 17 residues long. The trim removed 11 bases at V and 0 bases at J, leaving 11 bases unmatched. Germline loops: CDR1 ENHRY, CDR2 SYGVKD. The CDR3 DNA reads as TGTGCCCCTAAGACTAGCGGGGCCCCAACGAACACCGGGGAGCTGTTTTTT. Amino acid sequence: CAPKTSGAPTNTGELFF.

The chain uses TRBV6-5 and TRBJ2-1, with D perhaps matching TRBD2 (6 bases). The CDR3 contains 15 residues. Trimming removed 0 bases at V and 6 bases at J, with 12 bases between. Germline V gives CDR1 MNHEY, CDR2 SVGAGI. CDR3 region: CASSYSPGTANEQFF. The CDR3 coding sequence is TGTGCCAGCAGTTACTCACCCGGGACTGCCAATGAGCAGTTCTTC.

This clone was seen once. This sequence joins TRBV6-1 and TRBJ2-3; maybe TRBD2 (6 bases). V gave up 4 bases and J gave up 6 bases, with 23 bases separating them. Germline V CDR1 and CDR2: MNHNS, SASEGT. This CDR3 is built from 17 residues. In DNA form, the CDR3 reads TGTGCCAGCAGTGGATTCGGGGGTGGCCTCGTTAGGGATACGCAGTATTTT. Translating gives CASSGFGGGLVRDTQYF.

The chain couples TRBV4-1 to TRBJ1-5; 9 bases match TRBD1. CDR3 size: 18 residues. V trimming: 4 bases; J trimming: 4 bases; junction bases outside the gene matches: 14. Per germline, CDR1 MGHRA and CDR2 YSYEKL. CDR3: CASSLHVTGQGHNQPQHF. The CDR3 DNA reads TGCGCCAGCAGCCTGCACGTCACGGGACAGGGACATAATCAGCCCCAGCATTTT.

CDR3 bases: TGTGCCAGCAGCTTTAGCCAGGGGGGAACTGAAGCTTTCTTT. Protein: CASSFSQGGTEAFF. The chain uses TRBV7-9 and TRBJ1-1, with TRBD1 matching over 7 bases. The CDR3 is 14 residues long. J gave up 5 bases and V 3 bases, and 6 bases lay outside the gene matches. Germline V gene data show CDR1 as SEHNR and CDR2 as FQNEAQ (reference sequence).

This clone was seen a few times. V gene TRBV28 combines with J gene TRBJ1-2; 8 bases fit TRBD1. The CDR3 runs to 13 residues. V trimming: 4 bases; J trimming: 6 bases; junction bases outside the gene matches: 4. CDR1 is MDHEN, CDR2 SYDVKM, per germline. Written as DNA, the CDR3 is TGTGCCAGCAGTTCTGGGACAGGCCATGGCTACACCTTC. Translated: CASSSGTGHGYTF.

V is TRBV10-3 and J is TRBJ2-1; TRBD1 matches 8 bases. Per the germline V gene, CDR1 is ENHRY and CDR2 is SYGVKD. This CDR3 spans 14 amino acids. Germline trimming cut 8 bases from V and 5 bases from J; bases unmatched to any gene: 8. In DNA, the CDR3 is TGTGCCATCGGGCTAGACAGGGGTGACAATGAGCAGTTCTTC. This encodes CAIGLDRGDNEQFF.